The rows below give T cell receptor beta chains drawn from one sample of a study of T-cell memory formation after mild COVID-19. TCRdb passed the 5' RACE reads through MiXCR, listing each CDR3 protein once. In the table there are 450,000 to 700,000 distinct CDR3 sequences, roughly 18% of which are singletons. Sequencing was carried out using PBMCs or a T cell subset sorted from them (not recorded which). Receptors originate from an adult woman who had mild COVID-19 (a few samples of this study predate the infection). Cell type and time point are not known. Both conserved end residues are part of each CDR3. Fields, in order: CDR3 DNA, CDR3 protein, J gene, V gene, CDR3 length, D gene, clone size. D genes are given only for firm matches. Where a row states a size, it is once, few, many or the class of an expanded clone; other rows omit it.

TGTGCCAGCAGACGCCGAGCGGGGGGATCTTACAATGAGCAGTTCTTC	CASRRRAGGSYNEQFF	TRBJ2-1	TRBV12-3/TRBV12-4	16	TRBD2	NA
TGCGCCAGCAGCTTGCCTATCCTGAGGATGAACAATGAGCAGTTCTTC	CASSLPILRMNNEQFF	TRBJ2-1	TRBV5-1	16	NA	few
TGCGCCAGCAGCGCGACCTGGGGGAGCAATCAGCCCCAGCATTTT	CASSATWGSNQPQHF	TRBJ1-5	TRBV5-1	15	NA	few
TGTGCCAGCAGTCCGCGCCTTCGGACCTTCTCTGGAAACACCATATATTTT	CASSPRLRTFSGNTIYF	TRBJ1-3	TRBV12-3/TRBV12-4	17	NA	NA
TGTGCCAGCAGTGAGCCCGAGTGGCAGTACTTC	CASSEPEWQYF	TRBJ2-7	TRBV6-1	11	NA	NA
TGTGCCAGTAGCCCCTTCGGGGACTACGAGCAGTACTTC	CASSPFGDYEQYF	TRBJ2-7	TRBV19	13	NA	NA
TGTGCCAGCAGCTTAGGCACCAATGGCTACACCTTC	CASSLGTNGYTF	TRBJ1-2	TRBV7-9	12	NA	few
TGTGCCAGCAGCTTAGGGGTCCAGGTAGAGACCCAGTACTTC	CASSLGVQVETQYF	TRBJ2-5	TRBV7-7	14	NA	NA
TGTGCCAGCACAGGAGGGACAAGTCATCCGTTCTTC	CASTGGTSHPFF	TRBJ2-1	TRBV25-1	12	NA	NA
TGTGCCAGCAGCCAAGGGGCCCCGGGAGTCTACGAGCAGTACTTC	CASSQGAPGVYEQYF	TRBJ2-7	TRBV7-9	15	NA	NA
TGTGCCAGCAGCCCCAGCGACTCCTACAATGAGCAGTTCTTC	CASSPSDSYNEQFF	TRBJ2-1	TRBV7-8	14	NA	many
TGTGCCAGCAGTGGGGCCCTAGCCCGGGGTGAGCAGTTCTTC	CASSGALARGEQFF	TRBJ2-1	TRBV2	14	NA	NA
TGTGCCAGCTCACCACTTCCAGATACGCAGTATTTT	CASSPLPDTQYF	TRBJ2-3	TRBV18	12	NA	few
TGTGCCAGCAGTGAAGCACAGGATAGCAATCAGCCCCAGCATTTT	CASSEAQDSNQPQHF	TRBJ1-5	TRBV25-1	15	NA	NA
TGCGCCAGCAGCTTGGCGCGGGAGGGCCTGTATTTT	CASSLAREGLYF	TRBJ2-3	TRBV5-1	12	TRBD2	NA
TGTGCCAGCAGCCGACAGGGGTCCCCCTACGAGCAGTACTTC	CASSRQGSPYEQYF	TRBJ2-7	TRBV21-1	14	NA	few
TGTGCCAGCAGTTACGAATACGGGAGGAGTGCTGAAGCTTTCTTT	CASSYEYGRSAEAFF	TRBJ1-1	TRBV6-2/TRBV6-3	15	NA	NA
TGCGCCAGCAGCTTGTTCACGATGAATGAGCAGTTCTTC	CASSLFTMNEQFF	TRBJ2-1	TRBV5-1	13	NA	NA
TGTGCCAGCATCCCGGGACAGGGGGGAATTGAAGCTTTCTTT	CASIPGQGGIEAFF	TRBJ1-1	TRBV11-3	14	TRBD1	NA
TGCAGCGTGGGTGAAGGGGCGGCGGGGACTGAAGCTTTCTTT	CSVGEGAAGTEAFF	TRBJ1-1	TRBV29-1	14	NA	NA
TGTGCCAGCAGCTTACGTCGCGGGAGGGAAGAGCAGTTCTTC	CASSLRRGREEQFF	TRBJ2-1	TRBV7-3	14	TRBD2	NA
TGCGCCAGCAGTCACCCGGGGGCTAGCGGGGGGGCGATATACAATGAGCAGTTCTTC	CASSHPGASGGAIYNEQFF	TRBJ2-1	TRBV23-1	19	TRBD2	many
TGTGCCAGCAGTGACCTGCTCACAGGGAACTATGGCTACACCTTC	CASSDLLTGNYGYTF	TRBJ1-2	TRBV25-1	15	NA	NA
TGTGCCAGCAGCCGGGACAGCGGCCGACTTAATGAAAAACTGTTTTTT	CASSRDSGRLNEKLFF	TRBJ1-4	TRBV5-6	16	TRBD1	NA